The 6 T cell receptor beta chains in this list originate from one sample, sequenced in a study of T cells after yellow fever vaccination. TCRdb reprocessed the 5' RACE reads via MiXCR and lists one record per CDR3 protein. The sample consists of more than 300,000 distinct CDR3 sequences, roughly 10% of them appearing once. The material was CD4+ T cells sorted from PBMCs, obtained 45 days after the yellow fever booster vaccination. These TCRs come from a man between 18 and 29 years old who received the YFV17D yellow fever vaccine.

This chain links TRBV15 with TRBJ2-1; D is ambiguous. The CDR3 sequence is 12 residues long. Germline CDR1 and CDR2: LNHNV and YYDKDF (reference sequence). Trimming shortened V by 0 bases and J by 8 bases, and 5 bases separated the two germline ends. The CDR3 sequence is CATSRDRDEQFF. CDR3 bases: TGTGCCACCAGCAGAGATCGTGATGAGCAGTTCTTC.

The table lists this clonotype with a few counts. The V call is TRBV5-1, the J call TRBJ1-2; D call uncertain. Germline V CDR1 and CDR2: SGHRS, YFSETQ. The V end was cut by 3 bases, the J end by 5 bases, with 8 bases between. The CDR3 runs 12 residues. CDR3 nucleotides: TGCGCCAGCAGCTCGGACGGGTATGGCTACACCTTC. This encodes CASSSDGYGYTF.

The chain has TRBV7-2 and TRBJ2-5; possible D gene TRBD2, 6 bases. V was shortened by 0 bases and J by 3 bases, with 8 bases between the two germline ends. The CDR3 is 14 amino acids. The germline V gene encodes CDR1 SGHTA and CDR2 FQGNSA. CDR3 sequence: CASSLATGEETQYF. The CDR3 coding sequence is TGTGCCAGCAGCTTAGCGACGGGGGAAGAGACCCAGTACTTC.

Only a few counts were recorded for this clonotype. The genes are TRBV5-1 and TRBJ2-3; possibly TRBD2 for D (5 bases). Trimming cost V 4 bases and J 2 bases, with 11 bases left between them. Germline V lookup: CDR1 SGHRS, CDR2 YFSETQ. The CDR3 sequence is 14 residues long. The CDR3 sequence is CASSTRLLTDTQYF. The CDR3 coding sequence is TGCGCCAGCAGCACACGACTACTCACAGATACGCAGTATTTT. Full variable domain (remainder filled in from reference TRBV5-1 and TRBJ2-3): KAGVTQTPRYLIKTRGQQVTLSCSPISGHRSVSWYQQTPGQGLQFLFEYFSETQRNKGNFPGRFSGRQFSNSRSEMNVSTLELGDSALYLCASSTRLLTDTQYFGPGTRLTVL.

This clonotype was counted between two and nine times. The V gene is TRBV6-6, the J gene TRBJ1-1, with TRBD1 as a possible D gene (6 bases). CDR1 and CDR2 from the germline V gene are MNHNY and SVGAGI (reference sequence). The CDR3 runs 16 residues. The ends were cut back, 3 bases at V and 4 bases at J, with 18 bases in the middle. The CDR3 protein is CASSYTQGIGGTEAFF. CDR3 DNA: TGTGCCAGCAGTTATACGCAGGGGATTGGGGGCACTGAAGCTTTCTTT.

This clonotype has just a few counts. This chain connects TRBV5-6 to TRBJ2-4; the D gene is possibly TRBD1 (6 bases). This CDR3 contains 15 residues. From germline, CDR1 is SGHDT and CDR2 YYEEEE. Deletions cut 6 bases from V and 1 base from J, with 14 bases between. The CDR3 spells CASTLQGQAKNIQYF. CDR3 DNA sequence: TGTGCCAGCACCCTGCAGGGGCAGGCCAAAAACATTCAGTACTTC.